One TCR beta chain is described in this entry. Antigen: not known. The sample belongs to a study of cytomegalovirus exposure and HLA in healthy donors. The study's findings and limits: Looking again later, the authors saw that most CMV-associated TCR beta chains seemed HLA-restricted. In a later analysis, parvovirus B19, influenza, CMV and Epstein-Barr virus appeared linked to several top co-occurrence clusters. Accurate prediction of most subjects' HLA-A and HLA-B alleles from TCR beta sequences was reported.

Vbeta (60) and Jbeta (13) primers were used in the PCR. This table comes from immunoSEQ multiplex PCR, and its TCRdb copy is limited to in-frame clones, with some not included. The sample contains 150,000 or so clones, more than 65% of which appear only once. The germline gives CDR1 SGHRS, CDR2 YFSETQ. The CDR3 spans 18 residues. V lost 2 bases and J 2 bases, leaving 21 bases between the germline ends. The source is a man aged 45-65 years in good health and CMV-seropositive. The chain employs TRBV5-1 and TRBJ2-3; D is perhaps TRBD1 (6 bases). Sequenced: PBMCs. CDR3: CASSLYPPGALYTDTQYF. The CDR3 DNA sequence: TGCGCCAGCAGCTTATACCCTCCAGGGGCCCTTTACACAGATACGCAGTATTTT.